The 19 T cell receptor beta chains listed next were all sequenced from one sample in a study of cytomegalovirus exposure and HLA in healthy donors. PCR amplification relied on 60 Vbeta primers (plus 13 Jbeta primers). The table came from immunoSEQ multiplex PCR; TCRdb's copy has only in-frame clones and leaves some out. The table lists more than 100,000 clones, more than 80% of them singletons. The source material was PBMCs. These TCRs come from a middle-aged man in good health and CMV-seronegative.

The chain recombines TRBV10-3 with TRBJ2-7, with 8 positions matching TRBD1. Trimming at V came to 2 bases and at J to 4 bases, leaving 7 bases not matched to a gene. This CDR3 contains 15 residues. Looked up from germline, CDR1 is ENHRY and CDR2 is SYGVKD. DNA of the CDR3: TGTGCCATCAGTGAGCCGGACAGGGCGAGGTACGAGCAGTACTTC. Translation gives CAISEPDRARYEQYF.

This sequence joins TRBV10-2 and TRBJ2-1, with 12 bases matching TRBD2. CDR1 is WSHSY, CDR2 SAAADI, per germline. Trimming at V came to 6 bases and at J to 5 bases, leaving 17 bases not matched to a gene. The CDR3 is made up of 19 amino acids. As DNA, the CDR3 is TGCGCCAGCAGCATCACTAGCGGGGGGCGCACACGGACCAACAATGAGCAGTTCTTC. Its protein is CASSITSGGRTRTNNEQFF.

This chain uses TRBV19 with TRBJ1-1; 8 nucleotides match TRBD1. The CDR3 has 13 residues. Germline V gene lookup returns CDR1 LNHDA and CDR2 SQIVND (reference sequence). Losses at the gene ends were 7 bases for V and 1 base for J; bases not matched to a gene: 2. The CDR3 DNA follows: TGTGCCAGTAAGGGGACAGGGAACACTGAAGCTTTCTTT. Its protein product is CASKGTGNTEAFF.

The CDR3 bases are TGTGCCAGCAGCCAAAGACAGGTAGCGGGGGTTCAGTACTTC. As protein: CASSQRQVAGVQYF. V and J are TRBV11-1 and TRBJ2-4, with TRBD2 matching over 9 bases. V gave up 5 bases and J gave up 11 bases; unmatched junction bases: 10. The length of the CDR3 is 14 residues. Germline lookup yields CDR1 SGHAT and CDR2 FQDESV (reference sequence).

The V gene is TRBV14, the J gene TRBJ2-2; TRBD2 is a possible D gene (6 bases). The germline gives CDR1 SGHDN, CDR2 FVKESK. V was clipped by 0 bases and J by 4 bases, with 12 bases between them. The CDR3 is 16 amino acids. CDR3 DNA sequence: TGTGCCAGCAGCCAAGATCGAAGCGGGTTCACCGGGGAGCTGTTTTTT. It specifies CASSQDRSGFTGELFF.

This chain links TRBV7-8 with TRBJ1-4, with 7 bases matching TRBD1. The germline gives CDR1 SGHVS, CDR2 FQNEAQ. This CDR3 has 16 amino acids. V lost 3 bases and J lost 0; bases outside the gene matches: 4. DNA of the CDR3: TGTGCCAGCAGCTTCGGGACAGATGCAACTAATGAAAAACTGTTTTTT. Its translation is CASSFGTDATNEKLFF.

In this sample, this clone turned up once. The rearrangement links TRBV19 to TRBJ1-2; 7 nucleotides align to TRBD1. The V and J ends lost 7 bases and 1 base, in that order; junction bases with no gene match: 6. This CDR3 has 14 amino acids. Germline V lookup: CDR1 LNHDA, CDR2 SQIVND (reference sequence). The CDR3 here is CASTETGNNYGYTF. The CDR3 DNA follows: TGTGCCAGTACTGAGACAGGGAATAACTATGGCTACACCTTC.

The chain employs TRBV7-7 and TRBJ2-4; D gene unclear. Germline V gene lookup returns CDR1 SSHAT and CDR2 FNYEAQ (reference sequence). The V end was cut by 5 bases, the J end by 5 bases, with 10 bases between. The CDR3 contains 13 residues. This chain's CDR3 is CASSPPGENIQYF. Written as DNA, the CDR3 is TGTGCCAGCAGCCCGCCCGGTGAAAACATTCAGTACTTC.

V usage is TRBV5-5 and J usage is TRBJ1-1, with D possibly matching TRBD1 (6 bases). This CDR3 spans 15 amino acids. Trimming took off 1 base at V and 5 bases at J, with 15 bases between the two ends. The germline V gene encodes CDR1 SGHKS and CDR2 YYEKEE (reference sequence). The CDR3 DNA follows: TGTGCCAGCAGCTTGACGCAGGGGATGTGGACTGAAGCTTTCTTT. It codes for CASSLTQGMWTEAFF.

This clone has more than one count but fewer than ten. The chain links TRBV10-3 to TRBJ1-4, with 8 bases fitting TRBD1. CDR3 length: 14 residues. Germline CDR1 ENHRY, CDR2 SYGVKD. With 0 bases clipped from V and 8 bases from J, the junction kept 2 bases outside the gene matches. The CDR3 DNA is TGTGCCATCAGTGAGTCACAGGGGGAGGAAAAACTGTTTTTT. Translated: CAISESQGEEKLFF.

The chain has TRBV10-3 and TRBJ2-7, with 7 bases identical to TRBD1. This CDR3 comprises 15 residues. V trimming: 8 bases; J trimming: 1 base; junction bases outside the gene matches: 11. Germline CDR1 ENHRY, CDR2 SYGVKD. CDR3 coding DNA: TGTGCCATCGGACCCCGACGGGGACAGTCCTACGAGCAGTACTTC. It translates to CAIGPRRGQSYEQYF.

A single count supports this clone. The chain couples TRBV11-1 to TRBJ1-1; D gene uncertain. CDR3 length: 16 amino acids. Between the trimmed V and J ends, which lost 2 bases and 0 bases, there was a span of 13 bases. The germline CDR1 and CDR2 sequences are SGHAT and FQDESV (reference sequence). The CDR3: CASSLFSGWMNTEAFF. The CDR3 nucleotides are TGTGCCAGCAGCTTATTTTCGGGTTGGATGAACACTGAAGCTTTCTTT.

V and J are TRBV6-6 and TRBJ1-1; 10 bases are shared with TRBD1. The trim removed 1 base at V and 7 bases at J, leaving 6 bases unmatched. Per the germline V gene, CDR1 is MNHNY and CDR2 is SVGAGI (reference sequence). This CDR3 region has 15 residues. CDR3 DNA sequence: TGTGCCAGCAGTTACTTGACAGGGGGCGGGGGTGAAGCTTTCTTT. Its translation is CASSYLTGGGGEAFF.

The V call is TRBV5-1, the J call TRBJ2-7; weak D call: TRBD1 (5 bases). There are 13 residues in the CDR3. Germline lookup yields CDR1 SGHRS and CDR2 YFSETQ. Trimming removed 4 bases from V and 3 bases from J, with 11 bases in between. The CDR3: CASSPGDSYEQYF. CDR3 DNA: TGCGCCAGCAGCCCCGGCGACAGCTACGAGCAGTACTTC.

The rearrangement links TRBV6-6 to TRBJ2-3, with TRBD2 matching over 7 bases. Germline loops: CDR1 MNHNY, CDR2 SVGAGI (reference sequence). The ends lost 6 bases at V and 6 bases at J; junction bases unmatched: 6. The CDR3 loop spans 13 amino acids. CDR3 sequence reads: CASRWGGIDTQYF. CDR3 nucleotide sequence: TGTGCCAGCAGGTGGGGGGGAATCGATACGCAGTATTTT.

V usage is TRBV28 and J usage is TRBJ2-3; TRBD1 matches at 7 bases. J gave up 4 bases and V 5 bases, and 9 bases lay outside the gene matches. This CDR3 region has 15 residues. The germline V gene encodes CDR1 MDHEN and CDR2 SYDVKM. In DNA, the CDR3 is TGTGCCAGCAGTATACAGGGGCGCGTCGCAGATACGCAGTATTTT. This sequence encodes CASSIQGRVADTQYF.

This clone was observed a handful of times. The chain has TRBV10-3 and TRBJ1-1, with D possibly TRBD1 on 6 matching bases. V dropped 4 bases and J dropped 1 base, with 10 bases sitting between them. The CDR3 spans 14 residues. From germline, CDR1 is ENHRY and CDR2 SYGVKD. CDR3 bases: TGTGCCATCAGTGGCAACAGGGAGAACACTGAAGCTTTCTTT. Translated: CAISGNRENTEAFF.

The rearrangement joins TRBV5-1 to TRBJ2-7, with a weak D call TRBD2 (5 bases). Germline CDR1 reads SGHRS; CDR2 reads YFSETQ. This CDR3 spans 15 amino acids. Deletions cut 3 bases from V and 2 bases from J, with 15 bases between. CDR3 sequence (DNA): TGCGCCAGCAGCTGGAGCGGAGGTACGACCTACGAGCAGTACTTC. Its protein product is CASSWSGGTTYEQYF.

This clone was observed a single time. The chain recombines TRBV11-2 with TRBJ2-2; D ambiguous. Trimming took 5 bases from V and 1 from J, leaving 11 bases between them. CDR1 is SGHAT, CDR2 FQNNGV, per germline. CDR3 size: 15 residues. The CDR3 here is CASSLSILNTGELFF. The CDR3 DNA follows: TGTGCCAGCAGCCTATCGATATTGAACACCGGGGAGCTGTTTTTT.